This T cell receptor (beta chain) was found in a study of cytomegalovirus exposure and HLA in healthy donors. General study findings and limits: Follow-up analysis later connected one missense variant in DCLRE1C with trimming of TCR beta V- and J-genes. It was confirmed in vitro that a few of the CMV-associated chains were specific for CMV antigens. The study reported that TCR beta sequences accurately predicted HLA-A and HLA-B alleles in most subjects. Association with HLA alleles at 0.05 false discovery rate was found for 16,951 TCR beta sequences in a later analysis.

The CDR3 totals 15 residues. Germline V lookup: CDR1 LNHDA, CDR2 SQIVND (reference sequence). Trimming cost V 6 bases and J 5 bases; bases outside gene matches: 10. Primers included in the PCR were 60 Vbeta and 13 Jbeta primers. Assay: immunoSEQ multiplex PCR; the TCRdb copy retains only in-frame clones and omits some. Of over 100,000 clones in the sample, roughly 70% were seen once. The table lists this clone with a few counts. No antigen is known for it. The chain carries TRBV19 and TRBJ1-3; 7 positions match TRBD1. Sequencing used PBMCs. The source of this sequence is a man aged 40-55 years in good health and CMV-seronegative. The CDR3 DNA follows: TGTGCCAGTAGGAGCGACAGGGAACGGAGAAACACCATATATTTT. This encodes CASRSDRERRNTIYF.